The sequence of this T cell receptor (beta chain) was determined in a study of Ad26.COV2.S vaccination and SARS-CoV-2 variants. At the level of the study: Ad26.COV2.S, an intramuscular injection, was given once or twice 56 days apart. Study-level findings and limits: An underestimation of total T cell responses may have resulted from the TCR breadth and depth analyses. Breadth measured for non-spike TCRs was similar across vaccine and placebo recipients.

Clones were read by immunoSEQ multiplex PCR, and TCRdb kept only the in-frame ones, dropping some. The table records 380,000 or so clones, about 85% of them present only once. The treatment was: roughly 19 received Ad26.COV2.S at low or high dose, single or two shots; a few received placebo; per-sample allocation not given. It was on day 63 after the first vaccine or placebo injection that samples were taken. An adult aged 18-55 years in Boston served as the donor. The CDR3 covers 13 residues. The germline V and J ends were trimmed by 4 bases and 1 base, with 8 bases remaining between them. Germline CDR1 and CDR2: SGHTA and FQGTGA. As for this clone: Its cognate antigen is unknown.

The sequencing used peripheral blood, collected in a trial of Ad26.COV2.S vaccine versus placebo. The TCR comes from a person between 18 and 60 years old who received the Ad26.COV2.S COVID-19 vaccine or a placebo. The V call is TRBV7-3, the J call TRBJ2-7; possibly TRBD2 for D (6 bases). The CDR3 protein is CASSSRGSYEQYF. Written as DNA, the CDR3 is TGTGCCAGCAGCTCGCGGGGTTCCTACGAGCAGTACTTC.